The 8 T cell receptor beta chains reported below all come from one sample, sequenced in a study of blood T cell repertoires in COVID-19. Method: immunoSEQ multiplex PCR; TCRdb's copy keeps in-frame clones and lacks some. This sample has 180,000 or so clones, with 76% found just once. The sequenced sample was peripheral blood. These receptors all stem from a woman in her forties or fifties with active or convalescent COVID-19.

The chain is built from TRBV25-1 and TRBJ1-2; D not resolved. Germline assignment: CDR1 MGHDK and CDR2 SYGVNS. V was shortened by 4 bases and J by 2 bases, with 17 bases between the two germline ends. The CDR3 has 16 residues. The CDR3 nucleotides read TGTGCCAGCAGTGCCCCACGGGAGGCGACAAACTATGGCTACACCTTC. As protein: CASSAPREATNYGYTF.

The CDR3 DNA reads as TGTGCCACCAGTGATTCCTCCGCGGGACAGGGTCATTTTTATGGCTACACCTTC. Translated: CATSDSSAGQGHFYGYTF. The V call is TRBV24-1, the J call TRBJ1-2, with 9 bases that match TRBD1. The CDR3 consists of 18 residues. Germline V gene data show CDR1 as KGHDR and CDR2 as SFDVKD. J gave up 5 bases and V 2 bases, and 14 bases lay outside the gene matches.

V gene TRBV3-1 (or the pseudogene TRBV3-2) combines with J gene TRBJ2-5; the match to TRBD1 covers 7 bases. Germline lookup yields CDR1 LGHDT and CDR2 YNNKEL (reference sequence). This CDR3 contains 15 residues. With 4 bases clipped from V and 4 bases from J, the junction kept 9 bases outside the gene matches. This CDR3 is CASSPEGARRETQYF. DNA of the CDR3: TGTGCCAGCAGCCCCGAGGGGGCGCGTAGAGAGACCCAGTACTTC.

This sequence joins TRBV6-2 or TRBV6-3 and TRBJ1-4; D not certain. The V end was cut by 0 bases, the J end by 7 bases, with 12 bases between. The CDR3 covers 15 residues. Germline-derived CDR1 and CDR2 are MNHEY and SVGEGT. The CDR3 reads CASSYSRRPSEKLFF. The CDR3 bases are TGTGCCAGCAGTTACTCGAGGCGCCCTAGTGAAAAACTGTTTTTT.

CDR3 coding DNA: TGTGCCTGGAGTGTAAGAGCAAGAGATCAGCCCCAGCATTTT. This translates into CAWSVRARDQPQHF. The chain links TRBV30 to TRBJ1-5; D is unclear. V lost 0 bases and J lost 5, with 11 bases in between. Germline V gives CDR1 GTSNPN, CDR2 SVGIG (reference sequence). This CDR3 region has 14 residues.

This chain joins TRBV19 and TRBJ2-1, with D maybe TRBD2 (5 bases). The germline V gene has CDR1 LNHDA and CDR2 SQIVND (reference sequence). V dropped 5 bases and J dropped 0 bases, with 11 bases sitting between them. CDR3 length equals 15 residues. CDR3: CASSPSGSSYNEQFF. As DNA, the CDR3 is TGTGCCAGTAGTCCTTCGGGGAGCTCCTACAATGAGCAGTTCTTC. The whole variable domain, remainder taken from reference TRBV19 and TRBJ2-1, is DGGITQSPKYLFRKEGQNVTLSCEQNLNHDAMYWYRQDPGQGLRLIYYSQIVNDFQKGDIAEGYSVSREKKESFPLTVTSAQKNPTAFYLCASSPSGSSYNEQFFGPGTRLTVL.

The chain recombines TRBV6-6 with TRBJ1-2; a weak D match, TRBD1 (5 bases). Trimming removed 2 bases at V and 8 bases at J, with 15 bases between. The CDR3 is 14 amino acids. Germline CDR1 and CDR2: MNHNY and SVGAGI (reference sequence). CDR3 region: CASSYAGELVGYTF. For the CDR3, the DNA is TGTGCCAGCAGTTACGCGGGGGAATTAGTGGGCTACACCTTC.

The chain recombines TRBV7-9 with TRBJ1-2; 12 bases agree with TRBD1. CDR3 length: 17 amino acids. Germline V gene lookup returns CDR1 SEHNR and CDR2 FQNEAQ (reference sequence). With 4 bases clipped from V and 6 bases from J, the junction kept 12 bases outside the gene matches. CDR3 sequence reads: CASSSAGTGGNLNGYTF. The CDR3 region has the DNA TGTGCCAGCAGCTCAGCCGGGACAGGGGGCAATTTGAATGGCTACACCTTC.